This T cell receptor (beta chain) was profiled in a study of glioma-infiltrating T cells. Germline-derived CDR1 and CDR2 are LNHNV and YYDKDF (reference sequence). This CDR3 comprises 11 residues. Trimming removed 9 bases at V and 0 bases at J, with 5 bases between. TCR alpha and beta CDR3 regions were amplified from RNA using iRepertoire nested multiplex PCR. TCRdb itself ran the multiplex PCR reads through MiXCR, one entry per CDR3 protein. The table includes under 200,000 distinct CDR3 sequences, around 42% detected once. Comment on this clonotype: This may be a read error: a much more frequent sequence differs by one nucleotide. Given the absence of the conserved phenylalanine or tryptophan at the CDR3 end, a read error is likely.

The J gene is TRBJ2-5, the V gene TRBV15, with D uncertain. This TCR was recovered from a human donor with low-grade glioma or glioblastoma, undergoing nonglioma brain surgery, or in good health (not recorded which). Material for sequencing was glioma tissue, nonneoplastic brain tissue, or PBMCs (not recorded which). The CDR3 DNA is TGTGCCACGGGCTACCAAGAGACCCAGTACTCC. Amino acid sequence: CATGYQETQYS.